One and the same sample provided the 22 T cell receptor beta chains below, sequenced in a study of human T cells and chemical hapten exposure. Time point given: patch test 3, about 24 weeks after DPC sensitization. Noted treatment: therapeutic diphenylcyclopropenone sensitization with weekly scalp DPC. From the RACE reads, TCRdb called clonotypes with MiXCR, one entry per CDR3 protein. The sample carries approximately 160,000 distinct CDR3 sequences, about 27% recorded once. The specimen was whole blood, collected in connection with sensitization to the hapten diphenylcyclopropenone (DPC). These receptors were collected from a woman under 30 with alopecia areata. Some clones in this sample may be carry-over from other donors' samples.

The CDR3 spells CASGGTSGNNEQFF. DNA for the CDR3: TGTGCCAGCGGCGGGACTAGCGGAAACAATGAGCAGTTCTTC. V usage is TRBV7-2 and J usage is TRBJ2-1; 11 nucleotides line up with TRBD2. Trimming cost V 8 bases and J 5 bases; bases outside gene matches: 5. The germline V gene encodes CDR1 SGHTA and CDR2 FQGNSA. The CDR3 has 14 amino acids.

The chain couples TRBV11-2 to TRBJ1-1, with D possibly TRBD1 on 5 matching bases. Germline CDR1 and CDR2: SGHAT and FQNNGV. The CDR3 length is 19 residues. V lost 1 base and J lost 1, with 22 bases in between. This CDR3 reads CASSLVISGVQAENTEAFF. For the CDR3, the DNA is TGTGCCAGCAGCTTAGTTATCTCGGGGGTGCAGGCAGAGAACACTGAAGCTTTCTTT.

This clonotype was recorded a few times. The chain recombines TRBV2 with TRBJ1-5; the D gene is possibly TRBD1 (6 bases). Trimming pared 2 bases from V and 4 bases from J, leaving 15 bases between. Germline assignment: CDR1 SNHLY and CDR2 FYNNEI. The CDR3 is made up of 16 amino acids. The CDR3 DNA reads as TGTGCCAGCAGTGAACGGGGGGCAGTACAAAATCAGCCCCAGCATTTT. Its translation: CASSERGAVQNQPQHF.

This clonotype has only a few counts. CDR3 amino acids: CSVEVNYGYTF. The CDR3 coding sequence is TGCAGCGTTGAAGTAAACTATGGCTACACCTTC. This sequence joins TRBV29-1 and TRBJ1-2; D is uncertain. Germline V gene lookup returns CDR1 SQVTM and CDR2 ANQGSEA. Trimming cost V 1 base and J 2 bases, with 2 bases left between them. This CDR3 region has 11 residues. Combining the CDR3 with reference TRBV29-1 and TRBJ1-2 gives the whole variable domain SAVISQKPSRDICQRGTSLTIQCQVDSQVTMMFWYRQQPGQSLTLIATANQGSEATYESGFVIDKFPISRPNLTFSTLTVSNMSPEDSSIYLCSVEVNYGYTFGSGTRLTVV.

This chain's CDR3 is CSARVAGGVDTQYF. The DNA for the CDR3 is TGCAGTGCTAGAGTAGCCGGGGGCGTAGATACGCAGTATTTT. This chain uses TRBV20-1 with TRBJ2-3; D assignment may be TRBD1 or TRBD2 (6 bases each). The germline V and J ends were trimmed by 1 base and 5 bases, with 13 bases remaining between them. CDR1 is DFQATT and CDR2 is SNEGSKA in the germline V gene (reference sequence). The CDR3 has 14 amino acids.

This clonotype was observed many times. The chain recombines TRBV6-4 with TRBJ2-3; 7 positions agree with TRBD2. The germline V gene has CDR1 MRHNA and CDR2 SNTAGT. The CDR3 covers 15 residues. V was clipped by 0 bases and J by 1 base; unmatched bases: 1. CDR3 sequence (DNA): TGTGCCAGCAGTGACTCGAGCGGGGGCACAGATACGCAGTATTTT. Translated, it gives CASSDSSGGTDTQYF.

V and J are TRBV10-3 and TRBJ2-7, with D perhaps assigned TRBD1 or TRBD2 (5 bases each). Germline CDR1 is ENHRY and CDR2 is SYGVKD. V lost 8 bases, J lost 5 bases, and 16 bases lay in between. The CDR3 totals 13 residues. For the CDR3, the DNA is TGTGCCATCGGGGGTATCGGGTCCAACGAGCAGTACTTC. Translation: CAIGGIGSNEQYF.

This clonotype occurred many times. This rearrangement joins TRBV7-2 to TRBJ2-1; D gene ambiguous. V was cut by 2 bases and J by 9 bases, with 14 bases left in between. In germline, CDR1 is SGHTA, CDR2 FQGNSA. The CDR3 sequence is 14 residues long. CDR3 amino acids: CASSLNLGAFEQFF. The CDR3 DNA reads TGTGCCAGCAGCTTAAATCTCGGCGCATTTGAGCAGTTCTTC. Full variable domain (rest looked up from reference TRBV7-2 and TRBJ2-1): GAGVSQSPSNKVTEKGKDVELRCDPISGHTALYWYRQSLGQGLEFLIYFQGNSAPDKSGLPSDRFSAERTGGSVSTLTIQRTQQEDSAVYLCASSLNLGAFEQFFGPGTRLTVL.

The chain links TRBV6-5 to TRBJ1-6; D is uncertain. Deletions cut 0 bases from V and 4 bases from J, with 7 bases between. Germline V lookup: CDR1 MNHEY, CDR2 SVGAGI. The CDR3 is 15 amino acids. The CDR3 reads CASSYSRMYNSPLHF. CDR3 nucleotide sequence: TGTGCCAGCAGTTACTCGAGGATGTATAATTCACCCCTCCACTTT.

The chain combines TRBV29-1 with TRBJ2-5; 7 nucleotides match TRBD2. CDR1 and CDR2 from the germline V gene are SQVTM and ANQGSEA. The CDR3 consists of 14 residues. Trimming removed 3 bases from V and 0 bases from J; junction bases left unmatched: 4. DNA of the CDR3: TGCAGCGTTGAGCAGCGGGGTTACCAAGAGACCCAGTACTTC. This sequence encodes CSVEQRGYQETQYF. Together with reference TRBV29-1 and TRBJ2-5, the CDR3 gives the full variable domain: SAVISQKPSRDICQRGTSLTIQCQVDSQVTMMFWYRQQPGQSLTLIATANQGSEATYESGFVIDKFPISRPNLTFSTLTVSNMSPEDSSIYLCSVEQRGYQETQYFGPGTRLLVL.

This chain uses TRBV4-3 with TRBJ2-3, with a possible D match to TRBD2 (5 bases). Trimming took 0 bases from V and 1 from J, leaving 11 bases between them. The CDR3 is made up of 16 amino acids. CDR1 and CDR2 from the germline V gene are LGHNA and YSLEER. The CDR3 reads CASSQEGVRGTDTQYF. The CDR3 bases are TGCGCCAGCAGCCAAGAGGGAGTGCGGGGCACAGATACGCAGTATTTT.

This clonotype was observed many times. The J gene is TRBJ2-1, the V gene TRBV20-1; 7 nucleotides agree with TRBD1. The length of the CDR3 is 13 residues. V gave up 6 bases and J gave up 5 bases; unmatched junction bases: 7. Germline V CDR1 and CDR2: DFQATT, SNEGSKA (reference sequence). The CDR3 here is CSARDSRHNEQFF. For the CDR3, the DNA is TGCAGTGCCAGGGACAGTCGGCACAATGAGCAGTTCTTC.

This clonotype was recorded many times. The gene calls are TRBV6-5 and TRBJ1-4, with D unclear. Germline V gives CDR1 MNHEY, CDR2 SVGAGI. The CDR3 extends over 14 amino acids. Trimming took 0 bases from V and 5 from J, leaving 7 bases between them. The CDR3 bases are TGTGCCAGCAGTTACTCAGGACCGAATGAAAAACTGTTTTTT. Its protein is CASSYSGPNEKLFF.

This rearrangement joins TRBV7-2 to TRBJ2-1, with 7 bases aligning to TRBD1. The germline V gene has CDR1 SGHTA and CDR2 FQGNSA. V gave up 5 bases and J gave up 4 bases; unmatched junction bases: 8. The CDR3 runs to 15 residues. The CDR3 is CASSPGQLYYNEQFF. The CDR3 nucleotides read TGTGCCAGCAGCCCGGGACAGCTTTATTACAATGAGCAGTTCTTC. Together with reference TRBV7-2 and TRBJ2-1, the CDR3 gives the full variable domain: GAGVSQSPSNKVTEKGKDVELRCDPISGHTALYWYRQSLGQGLEFLIYFQGNSAPDKSGLPSDRFSAERTGGSVSTLTIQRTQQEDSAVYLCASSPGQLYYNEQFFGPGTRLTVL.

This chain connects TRBV4-1 to TRBJ2-5; 9 nucleotides agree with TRBD2. CDR3 length: 17 amino acids. Germline V gives CDR1 MGHRA, CDR2 YSYEKL. Germline trimming cut 0 bases from V and 5 bases from J; bases unmatched to any gene: 10. For the CDR3, the DNA is TGCGCCAGCAGCCAAGAAGCCCTAGCGGGGACCCTGGAGACCCAGTACTTC. It encodes CASSQEALAGTLETQYF.

The J gene is TRBJ2-4, the V gene TRBV2, with a weak D call TRBD1 (6 bases). V lost 9 bases, J lost 3 bases, and 15 bases lay in between. Looked up from germline, CDR1 is SNHLY and CDR2 is FYNNEI. CDR3 length: 14 amino acids. The CDR3 DNA follows: TGTGCCAGGGGGGCCACAGGGAACAAAAACATTCAGTACTTC. Translated: CARGATGNKNIQYF.

This sequence joins TRBV4-2 and TRBJ1-3, with D perhaps TRBD1 (5 bases). This CDR3 comprises 13 residues. Germline V gene sequence: CDR1 LGHNA, CDR2 YNFKEQ. V was pared by 5 bases and J by 8 bases, with 13 bases between. CDR3 in DNA: TGTGCCAGCAGCTCTCGACAGTGGGACACCATATATTTT. Protein: CASSSRQWDTIYF.

This rearrangement joins TRBV20-1 to TRBJ2-5; possible D gene TRBD2, 6 bases. This CDR3 has 15 amino acids. V lost 0 bases and J lost 3, with 14 bases in between. The germline V gene encodes CDR1 DFQATT and CDR2 SNEGSKA (reference sequence). CDR3 coding DNA: TGCAGTGCTAGAGATTTGGCGGGGACGAAAGAGACCCAGTACTTC. Translated, it gives CSARDLAGTKETQYF.

This clonotype was counted between two and nine times. This chain uses TRBV28 with TRBJ2-1; 14 nucleotides agree with TRBD2. V lost 2 bases to trimming and J lost 10 bases; unmatched junction nucleotides: 4. Germline-derived CDR1 and CDR2 are MDHEN and SYDVKM. The CDR3 totals 15 residues. CDR3: CASSLGTSGGGEQFF. In nucleotides, the CDR3 is TGTGCCAGCAGTTTAGGGACTAGCGGGGGAGGAGAGCAGTTCTTC.

This clonotype was observed a handful of times. The chain links TRBV25-1 to TRBJ2-7; D call uncertain. Trimming pared 1 base from V and 2 bases from J, leaving 3 bases between. The CDR3 is 12 amino acids. The germline V gene has CDR1 MGHDK and CDR2 SYGVNS. CDR3 bases: TGTGCCAGCAGTGAATTACCCTACGAGCAGTACTTC. Amino acid sequence: CASSELPYEQYF.

There are a few counts of this clonotype. The chain recombines TRBV20-1 with TRBJ1-1, with D possibly being TRBD1 (5 bases). The ends were cut back, 0 bases at V and 4 bases at J, with 9 bases in the middle. The CDR3 sequence is 13 residues long. Germline CDR1 is DFQATT and CDR2 is SNEGSKA (reference sequence). The CDR3: CSARDWRGTEAFF. In nucleotides, the CDR3 is TGCAGTGCTAGAGATTGGAGGGGCACTGAAGCTTTCTTT.

This clonotype has a handful of counts. The chain joins TRBV6-4 to TRBJ2-1, with 10 bases that match TRBD2. Germline lookup yields CDR1 MRHNA and CDR2 SNTAGT. J was trimmed by 9 bases and V by 5 bases; bases with no gene match: 16. The CDR3 is made up of 17 amino acids. The CDR3 is CASSRKPLAGVYSEQFF. The CDR3 coding sequence is TGTGCCAGCAGTCGAAAACCTCTAGCGGGAGTGTATAGTGAGCAGTTCTTC.